This T cell receptor beta chain was obtained from a study of T cells in Graves' hyperthyroidism and ophthalmopathy. At the level of the study: Peripheral blood sampling occurred at initial diagnosis, before any treatment. Whole-study findings and limits: Patients with ophthalmopathy were separated from those with stable hyperthyroidism by a 13 V-J model. The model's output predicted ophthalmopathy at a median of roughly seven months prior to onset.

TCR beta CDR3 sequences were amplified from RNA transcripts. First-round RT-PCR of the TCR CDR3 relied on the HTBI primer set. TCRdb re-analysed the multiplex PCR reads in MiXCR, keeping a single row per CDR3 protein. The table has around 800,000 distinct CDR3 sequences, 35% to 40% seen once; the top ten hold 8.9%. The CDR3 sequence is 14 residues long. Trimming removed 1 base from V and 9 bases from J, with 16 bases in between. The germline CDR1 and CDR2 sequences are SEHNR and FQNEAQ (reference sequence). This clonotype showed up just a few times. No antigen is known for it. V gene TRBV7-9 combines with J gene TRBJ2-7; D may be TRBD2 (6 bases). The TCR sequence derives from a man between 18 and 35 years old with Graves' hyperthyroidism. The specimen was blood. The CDR3 protein is CASSLELASKGQYF. The CDR3 DNA reads as TGTGCCAGCAGCTTAGAACTAGCCTCAAAGGGGCAGTACTTC.